Below, 31 T cell receptor beta chains from the same sample are listed, as sequenced in a study of T cells in women clearing cervical HPV infection. Method: immunoSEQ multiplex PCR; TCRdb's copy keeps in-frame clones and lacks some. The sample has over 35,000 clones. The source material was blood buffy coat. These receptor sequences come from a woman aged 18 to 75 with a cervical HPV16 infection that either progressed to CIN3+ or cleared (not recorded which).

Notes on this clone: The observed sequence ends 3 residues before the CDR3 terminus, with the missing tail filled in from the germline J gene. The chain links TRBV20-1 to TRBJ1-2, with D tentatively TRBD1 (6 bases). The CDR3 sequence is 13 residues long. The germline V gene has CDR1 DFQATT and CDR2 SNEGSKA (reference sequence). The CDR3 loop is CSARDPTGGGYTF. The sequenced CDR3 bases are TGCAGTGCTAGAGATCCGACAGGAGGAGGG.

A note on this clone: The read comes to an end 3 residues before the CDR3 does, leaving the germline J gene to fill in the end. V is TRBV10-1 and J is TRBJ1-5; D might be TRBD1 (6 bases). The CDR3 spans 14 residues. Per the germline V gene, CDR1 is WNHNN and CDR2 is SYGVQD (reference sequence). The V end lost 6 bases, the J end lost 4 bases, and 13 bases lay between the germline ends. This CDR3 is CASSATGSNQPQHF. CDR3 DNA, as far as it was read: TGCGCCAGCAGCGCTACAGGGTCAAATCAGCCC.

Note on this clone: The CDR3 end lies 3 residues beyond the end of the read and is filled in from the germline J gene. The chain recombines TRBV11-3 with TRBJ2-1, with unresolved D. This CDR3 contains 14 residues. In germline, CDR1 is SGHNT, CDR2 YENEEA. The V and J ends lost 6 bases and 1 base respectively, with 10 bases between them. CDR3 loop: CASRLAGSYNEQFF. Partial CDR3 DNA: TGTGCCAGCAGATTGGCCGGGTCCTACAATGAG.

On this clone: The read ends 3 residues before the CDR3 terminus; that terminus is restored from the germline J gene. The rearrangement joins TRBV19 to TRBJ1-1; possibly TRBD1 for D (5 bases). The V end lost 5 bases, the J end lost 1 base, and 14 bases lay between the germline ends. The CDR3 consists of 15 residues. Germline loops: CDR1 LNHDA, CDR2 SQIVND (reference sequence). The CDR3 spells CASSPTRDWNTEAFF. CDR3 DNA, as far as it was read: TGTGCCAGTAGTCCTACACGGGACTGGAACACTGAA.

Worth noting for this clone: The read ends 3 residues before the CDR3 terminus; that terminus is restored from the germline J gene. This chain uses TRBV7-9 with TRBJ2-7; 10 positions agree with TRBD2. The CDR3 is 15 amino acids. The germline gives CDR1 SEHNR, CDR2 FQNEAQ (reference sequence). V was pared by 3 bases and J by 6 bases, with 8 bases of the junction left unmatched. CDR3 amino acids: CASSFPGSGRVEQYF. The covered CDR3 bases are TGTGCCAGCAGCTTTCCGGGAAGCGGGAGGGTCGAG.

CDR3 loop: CASSPQTENQPQHF. The sequenced part of the CDR3 DNA is TGTGCCAGCTCACCTCAAACAGAGAATCAGCCC. The chain employs TRBV18 and TRBJ1-5; D is unresolved. The CDR3 end is not reached by the read, which stops 3 residues before it; the germline J gene fills it in. CDR1 KGHSH and CDR2 LQKENI come from the germline V gene. This CDR3 is 14 amino acids long. V was shortened by 3 bases and J by 4 bases, with 10 bases between the two germline ends.

Of note for this clone: Coverage ceases 3 residues before the CDR3 finishes, and the germline J gene fills in the end. The chain couples TRBV7-3 to TRBJ2-2; 9 bases map to TRBD2. From germline, CDR1 is SGHTA and CDR2 FQGTGA. The CDR3 runs 17 residues. With 5 bases clipped from V and 0 bases from J, the junction kept 7 bases outside the gene matches. CDR3 DNA, as far as it was read: TGTGCCAGCAGCCCCCTTAGCGGGAGCGCGAACACCGGGGAG. Encoded protein: CASSPLSGSANTGE. The full CDR3 sequence reads CASSPLSGSANTGELFF.

Points on this clone: The CDR3 end is not reached by the read, which stops 3 residues before it; the germline J gene fills it in. This sequence joins TRBV7-6 and TRBJ2-5; a possible D gene is TRBD1 (5 bases). CDR3 length equals 14 residues. Germline V gene data show CDR1 as SGHVS and CDR2 as FNYEAQ. The CDR3 loop reads CASSLEWGTDTQYF. CDR3 DNA, as far as it was read: TGTGCCAGCAGCTTAGAATGGGGCACAGATACC.

Details on this clone: The read ends 3 residues shy of where the CDR3 ends; the end is completed using the germline J gene. The rearrangement uses TRBV20-1 and TRBJ2-3; 10 bases are a match to TRBD2. The CDR3 is made up of 17 amino acids. V shed 4 bases and J 0 bases; nucleotides not matched to a gene: 10. Germline V CDR1 and CDR2: DFQATT, SNEGSKA (reference sequence). The CDR3 DNA, read in part, is TGCAGTGCTACCCCGGGACTAGCGCGTACTAGCACAGATACG. This gives the protein CSATPGLARTSTDT. In full, the CDR3 reads CSATPGLARTSTDTQYF.

Turning to this clone: The sequence runs out 3 residues before the end of the CDR3; the remainder is reconstructed from the germline J gene. This rearrangement joins TRBV19 to TRBJ2-7; D not certain. The CDR3 contains 15 residues. Per germline, CDR1 LNHDA and CDR2 SQIVND (reference sequence). Trimming pared 3 bases from V and 6 bases from J, leaving 18 bases between. The covered CDR3 bases are TGTGCCAGTAGTATCTCAGGTGTGAAGCCCCTCGAG. It encodes CASSISGVKPLE. The whole CDR3 sequence reads CASSISGVKPLEQYF.

Regarding this clone: The read ends 3 residues before the CDR3 terminus; that terminus is restored from the germline J gene. This chain uses TRBV20-1 with TRBJ2-3; 11 bases line up with TRBD2. The J segment lost 1 base and the V segment lost 3 bases, leaving 9 bases of the junction unmatched. This CDR3 contains 17 residues. Germline CDR1 and CDR2: DFQATT and SNEGSKA (reference sequence). This CDR3 is CSARPTGTSGRTDTQYF. Incomplete CDR3 DNA: TGCAGTGCTAGGCCAACCGGGACTAGCGGTCGCACAGATACG.

As to this clone: The CDR3 extends 3 residues past the end of the read, so its final part is completed from the germline J gene. This chain connects TRBV10-3 to TRBJ2-5; perhaps TRBD2 as D (6 bases). The germline gives CDR1 ENHRY, CDR2 SYGVKD. The CDR3 is 13 amino acids. Trimming removed 4 bases at V and 5 bases at J, with 11 bases between. The CDR3 loop reads CAISGGAGETQYF. The part of the CDR3 DNA that was read is TGTGCCATCAGTGGCGGGGCTGGGGAGACC.

As to this clone: The sequenced fragment ends 3 residues before the CDR3 boundary, so the rest is inferred from the germline J gene. Other nucleotide sequences from this sample produce the same CDR3. V gene TRBV30 combines with J gene TRBJ1-6, with TRBD1 matching 10 bases. Germline loops: CDR1 GTSNPN, CDR2 SVGIG (reference sequence). Unmatched junction bases numbered 1, after V lost 4 bases and J lost 7 bases. The CDR3 is made up of 13 amino acids. CDR3 DNA, as far as it was read: TGTGCCTGGATGGGACAGGGGAATTCACCC. Encoded protein: CAWMGQGNSP. The full CDR3 protein is CAWMGQGNSPLHF.

A remark on this clone: The CDR3 end lies 3 residues beyond the end of the read and is filled in from the germline J gene. The chain combines TRBV7-2 with TRBJ1-2; 7 positions match TRBD1. CDR1 and CDR2 (germline): SGHTA, FQGNSA. The CDR3 totals 13 residues. V trimming: 5 bases; J trimming: 7 bases; junction bases outside the gene matches: 7. The CDR3 spells CASSLDRVTGYTF. The covered CDR3 bases are TGTGCCAGCAGCCTCGACAGGGTAACTGGC.

The covered CDR3 bases are TGTGCCAGTACCTCTCAGAGGTCTAGCGGAAACAATGAC. Its translation is CASTSQRSSGNND. The whole CDR3 sequence reads CASTSQRSSGNNDYTF. This chain links TRBV19 with TRBJ1-2; D is unresolved. The read stops 3 residues short of the end of the CDR3; the missing end is completed from the germline J gene. The CDR3 loop spans 16 amino acids. Germline V gene data show CDR1 as LNHDA and CDR2 as SQIVND (reference sequence).

Concerning this clone itself: The read gets to within 3 residues of the CDR3 end, and the germline J gene fills in the rest. The rearrangement links TRBV11-2 to TRBJ2-1; 7 bases agree with TRBD2. Trimming removed 3 bases from V and 3 bases from J; junction bases left unmatched: 2. CDR1 SGHAT and CDR2 FQNNGV come from the germline V gene. There are 14 residues in the CDR3. CDR3 bases read: TGTGCCAGCAGCTTGGCGGGGGACTACAATGAG. Translating gives CASSLAGDYNE. The whole CDR3 reads CASSLAGDYNEQFF.

The CDR3 loop reads CATKLLRGFGEKLFF. CDR3 DNA, as far as it was read: TGTGCCACCAAACTGCTGAGAGGGTTCGGTGAAAAA. The chain carries TRBV7-6 and TRBJ1-4; D ambiguous. Sequencing ends 3 residues short of the CDR3 end; the germline J gene provides the rest. V gave up 10 bases and J gave up 7 bases, with 22 bases separating them. CDR1 SGHVS and CDR2 FNYEAQ come from the germline V gene. CDR3 length equals 15 residues.

Comment on this clone: The CDR3 extends 3 residues past the end of the read, so its final part is completed from the germline J gene. The chain joins TRBV5-1 to TRBJ2-5; D is possibly TRBD1 (5 bases). Germline-derived CDR1 and CDR2 are SGHRS and YFSETQ. V dropped 4 bases and J dropped 0 bases, with 10 bases sitting between them. The CDR3 is 14 residues long. CDR3: CASSPQGYQETQYF. CDR3 DNA, as far as it was read: TGCGCCAGCAGCCCGCAGGGATACCAAGAGACC.

Points on this clone: From the germline J gene comes the end of the CDR3, since the read stops 3 residues before it. The chain has TRBV6-1 and TRBJ1-2; 9 bases are shared with TRBD1. Germline CDR1 is MNHNS and CDR2 is SASEGT. Trimming took 4 bases from V and 4 from J; bases not matched to a gene: 10. The CDR3 contains 16 residues. The sequenced part of the CDR3 DNA is TGTGCCAGCAGTGCCGGGACAGGGTTGCGGGGCTATGGC. Translated: CASSAGTGLRGYG. The entire CDR3 is CASSAGTGLRGYGYTF.

As to this clone: The sequence runs out 3 residues before the end of the CDR3; the remainder is reconstructed from the germline J gene. The genes are TRBV19 and TRBJ2-1; 8 bases fit TRBD1. Germline V lookup: CDR1 LNHDA, CDR2 SQIVND (reference sequence). This CDR3 contains 14 residues. V lost 6 bases and J lost 2; bases outside the gene matches: 3. The DNA read from the CDR3 is TGTGCCAGTAGAATGACAGGGGCCTACAATGAG. Amino acid sequence: CASRMTGAYNE. The entire CDR3 reads CASRMTGAYNEQFF.

Concerning this clone: The sequence runs out 3 residues before the end of the CDR3; the remainder is reconstructed from the germline J gene. The chain recombines TRBV6-2 or TRBV6-3 with TRBJ2-3; D gene uncertain. Trimming removed 8 bases from V and 5 bases from J, with 23 bases in between. This CDR3 is 16 amino acids long. Germline V gene lookup returns CDR1 MNHEY and CDR2 SVGEGT. CDR3 DNA (partial): TGTGCCAGCCTTCCCGGCCTGTCTAGACTGGTAGATACG. It encodes CASLPGLSRLVDT. The entire CDR3 protein is CASLPGLSRLVDTQYF.

As to this clone: The read falls 3 residues short of the CDR3 end, and the missing part is taken from the germline J gene. This chain connects TRBV29-1 to TRBJ2-2, with 10 bases identical to TRBD2. J was trimmed by 6 bases and V by 2 bases; bases with no gene match: 3. CDR1 is SQVTM, CDR2 ANQGSEA, per germline. The CDR3 runs to 14 residues. The sequenced CDR3 bases are TGCAGCGTTGAACTAGCGGGAGTGGCCGGGGAG. Protein product: CSVELAGVAGE. The whole CDR3 region reads CSVELAGVAGELFF.

A word on this clone: The read gets to within 3 residues of the CDR3 end, and the germline J gene fills in the rest. The genes are TRBV29-1 and TRBJ2-6, with D perhaps matching TRBD1 (5 bases). The CDR3 loop spans 14 amino acids. Trimming stripped 3 bases from V and 1 base from J, with 7 bases between. Germline V gene data show CDR1 as SQVTM and CDR2 as ANQGSEA. Partial CDR3 DNA: TGCAGCGTTGATTCAGGGTCTGGGGCCAACGTC. This gives the protein CSVDSGSGANV. The whole CDR3 sequence is CSVDSGSGANVLTF.

In the case of this clone: The sequence runs out 3 residues before the end of the CDR3; the remainder is reconstructed from the germline J gene. The chain employs TRBV30 and TRBJ2-7, with 9 bases identical to TRBD1. J lost 3 bases, V lost 1 base, and 4 bases had no gene match. The CDR3 loop spans 14 amino acids. Germline V gene sequence: CDR1 GTSNPN, CDR2 SVGIG (reference sequence). The CDR3 is CAWSGVTGGYEQYF. CDR3 DNA (partial): TGTGCCTGGAGTGGAGTGACAGGGGGCTACGAG.

On this clone: From the germline J gene comes the end of the CDR3, since the read stops 3 residues before it. This chain connects TRBV18 to TRBJ1-6; D not resolved. The CDR3 spans 13 residues. CDR1 is KGHSH, CDR2 LQKENI, per germline. V was cut by 3 bases and J by 7 bases, with 7 bases left in between. The CDR3 sequence: CASSPVENSPLHF. CDR3 DNA, as far as it was read: TGTGCCAGCTCACCCGTAGAGAATTCACCC.

Of note for this clone: The sequenced fragment ends 3 residues before the CDR3 boundary, so the rest is inferred from the germline J gene. The rearrangement uses TRBV20-1 and TRBJ2-1; 8 bases are shared with TRBD1. With V trimmed by 3 bases and J by 2 bases, 3 bases remained unmatched. CDR1 and CDR2 (germline): DFQATT, SNEGSKA (reference sequence). The CDR3 loop spans 14 amino acids. The CDR3 loop reads CSARSDRAYNEQFF. CDR3 DNA, as far as it was read: TGCAGTGCTAGGTCGGACAGGGCCTACAATGAG.

Here the CDR3 reads CSARGQTNEKLFF. CDR3 DNA, as far as it was read: TGCAGTGCTAGAGGACAGACTAATGAAAAA. The chain joins TRBV20-1 to TRBJ1-4, with a tentative D call TRBD1 (5 bases). The sequence runs out 3 residues before the end of the CDR3; the remainder is reconstructed from the germline J gene. The length of the CDR3 is 13 residues. Germline V gene lookup returns CDR1 DFQATT and CDR2 SNEGSKA (reference sequence). Trimming cost V 1 base and J 2 bases, with 5 bases left between them.

As concerns this clone: The observed sequence ends 3 residues before the CDR3 terminus, with the missing tail filled in from the germline J gene. The rearrangement links TRBV19 to TRBJ2-1; 8 nucleotides agree with TRBD2. Trimming at V came to 6 bases and at J to 6 bases, leaving 16 bases not matched to a gene. Germline V gene data show CDR1 as LNHDA and CDR2 as SQIVND (reference sequence). The CDR3 is 17 residues long. Incomplete CDR3 DNA: TGTGCCAGTAGCCCACGGGGGGGAGCCGCGGGGCGCAATGAG. Translation gives CASSPRGGAAGRNE. The complete CDR3 sequence is CASSPRGGAAGRNEQFF.

Note on this clone: The read ends 3 residues shy of where the CDR3 ends; the end is completed using the germline J gene. The chain carries TRBV6-4 and TRBJ2-5, with 9 bases that match TRBD2. The junction had 4 bases not matched to a gene; V was cut back by 3 bases and J by 2 bases. The CDR3 is 15 residues long. The germline V gene has CDR1 MRHNA and CDR2 SNTAGT. The CDR3 DNA, read in part, is TGTGCCAGCAGTGAGACAAGCGGGAGGCAAGAGACC. This translates into CASSETSGRQET. The CDR3, in full, reads CASSETSGRQETQYF.

Note on this clone: The read ends 3 residues before the CDR3 terminus; that terminus is restored from the germline J gene. The genes are TRBV6-2 or TRBV6-3 and TRBJ2-5; possibly TRBD2 for D (6 bases). Germline loops: CDR1 MNHEY, CDR2 SVGEGT. The CDR3 is made up of 15 amino acids. Trimming removed 2 bases from V and 2 bases from J, with 12 bases in between. The CDR3 is CASSYGQRAQETQYF. CDR3 DNA (partial): TGTGCCAGCAGTTACGGCCAGCGGGCACAAGAGACC.

As to this clone: The read is 3 residues too short to cover the CDR3 end, so that end is filled in from the germline J gene. The rearrangement joins TRBV20-1 to TRBJ2-5; possibly TRBD1 for D (6 bases). Trimming pared 3 bases from V and 1 base from J, leaving 27 bases between. The CDR3 contains 19 residues. From germline, CDR1 is DFQATT and CDR2 SNEGSKA (reference sequence). Here the CDR3 reads CSARGPNRERGRGQETQYF. CDR3 DNA, as far as it was read: TGCAGTGCTAGGGGCCCAAACAGGGAGAGGGGTCGGGGCCAAGAGACC.